This TCR beta chain was identified during a study of PD-1 blockade in classical Hodgkin lymphoma. This CDR3 region has 15 residues. Germline V gives CDR1 MNHNY, CDR2 SVGAGI (reference sequence). V was cut by 0 bases and J by 1 base, with 10 bases left in between. Overall study results and limits: It was among complete responders that baseline diversity resembled that of newly diagnosed patients. Newly diagnosed patients reportedly had lower baseline TCR diversity than healthy donors.

Exposure to brentuximab vedotin varied, and each patient had relapsed following autologous stem cell transplantation. As regards this clone: Its antigen is not known.

The assay was immunoSEQ multiplex PCR, and TCRdb's table has in-frame clones only and misses some. The sample lists around 91,000 clones, more than 80% seen once, with 16% in the top ten. The material sequenced was peripheral blood mononuclear cells (PBMCs), taken before the second cycle of nivolumab. This TCR was sampled from a human donor with classical Hodgkin lymphoma. The chain employs TRBV6-6 and TRBJ2-7; unclear D gene. For the CDR3, the DNA is TGTGCCAGCAGTTACTCGACCCTGGGGTCCTACGAGCAGTACTTC. Protein product: CASSYSTLGSYEQYF.